This T cell receptor beta chain was obtained from a study of OX40 agonist ivuxolimab in advanced cancers. The table came from immunoSEQ multiplex PCR; TCRdb's copy has only in-frame clones and leaves some out. The sample includes tens of thousands of clones, around nine tenths of them seen just once. Germline V CDR1 and CDR2: MNHEY, SVGAGI. This CDR3 is 14 amino acids long. Trimming shortened V by 0 bases and J by 6 bases, and 11 bases separated the two germline ends. The specimen comprised CD4+ or CD8+ T cells sorted from blood, sampled in a trial of the OX40 agonist ivuxolimab. The chain links TRBV6-5 to TRBJ1-2; D call uncertain. This receptor was taken from an adult with an advanced solid tumor such as melanoma, head and neck, liver or kidney cancer. This chain's CDR3 is CASSYSGGRNGYTF. CDR3 coding DNA: TGTGCCAGCAGTTACTCGGGCGGGAGGAATGGCTACACCTTC.